This T cell receptor (beta chain) was obtained from a study of beta chain features in type 1 diabetes. Study at large: Age, gender, cell numbers and subset yield matched between patients and controls. Study results and limitations: There was a moderate but significant shortening of TCRB CDR3s in all four CD4+ subsets of Type 1 diabetes patients.

The CDR3 length is 17 residues. CDR1 and CDR2 (germline): LGHNA, YNFKEQ. V was pared by 0 bases and J by 0 bases, with 12 bases between. This clone showed up just a few times. What it binds is unknown. Expressed TCRB transcripts were sequenced, since all the RNA that had been isolated was reverse transcribed. Sequenced by immunoSEQ multiplex PCR; TCRdb stores in-frame clones only, minus some. The sample includes roughly 160,000 clones, 7.5% to 9.5% of them seen just once. Via CD45RO/CCR7/CD25/CD127/CD95/CD27, cells of the CD4+ naive, central memory, regulatory and stem cell-like memory subsets were sorted.

The rearrangement links TRBV4-2 to TRBJ2-4, with D possibly being TRBD2 (6 bases). This TCR was recovered from a woman younger than 35 with type 1 diabetes. Sequencing used central memory CD4+ T cells from blood. CDR3 sequence: CASSQEEGDGAKNIQYF. CDR3 bases: TGTGCCAGCAGCCAAGAGGAGGGAGATGGAGCCAAAAACATTCAGTACTTC.